What follows are 24 T cell receptor beta chains derived from one specimen sequenced in a study of blood T cells in healthy people across ages. For the second PCR, which ran for roughly 6 to 11 cycles, a sample-barcoded 5' primer and a J-beta primer mix were used. TCRdb reprocessed the 5' RACE reads with MiXCR, giving one entry per CDR3 protein. The sample shows about 1.1 million distinct CDR3 sequences, 35% to 45% of them seen only once. Sample: blood. These receptors came from a man between 18 and 35 years old in good health.

V is TRBV4-3 and J is TRBJ1-2; D is uncertain. The germline gives CDR1 LGHNA, CDR2 YSLEER. V lost 0 bases and J 12 bases, leaving 11 bases between the germline ends. The CDR3 loop spans 12 amino acids. In nucleotides, the CDR3 is TGCGCCAGCAGCCAAGATTTTAAAGGCCACACCTTC. It translates to CASSQDFKGHTF.

In the case of this clonotype: The junction differs from germline at one of its ends, possibly a read error. The genes are TRBV4-1 and TRBJ1-1; the D gene is possibly TRBD1 (5 bases). This CDR3 contains 14 residues. Germline loops: CDR1 MGHRA, CDR2 YSYEKL. CDR3 sequence: CASRLTFSDTETFF. Written as DNA, the CDR3 is TGCGCCAGCCGGCTCACGTTTTCGGACACTGAAACTTTCTTT.

Note on this clonotype: This likely comes from a read error, as the CDR3 has no conserved phenylalanine or tryptophan at its end. The rearrangement links TRBV6-2 or TRBV6-3 to TRBJ1-1; a possible D gene is TRBD1 (5 bases). V dropped 2 bases and J dropped 3 bases, with 10 bases sitting between them. The CDR3 extends over 14 amino acids. CDR1 MNHEY and CDR2 SVGEGT come from the germline V gene. The CDR3 region has the DNA TGTGCCAGCAGTTACCCACAGGAATACACTGAAGCTTTCTAT. Residues: CASSYPQEYTEAFY.

The chain recombines TRBV9 with TRBJ1-4; D unresolved. The length of the CDR3 is 14 residues. The germline V gene encodes CDR1 SGDLS and CDR2 YYNGEE. Trimming took 0 bases from V and 3 from J, leaving 6 bases between them. CDR3 loop: CASSVAPANEKLFF. In nucleotides, the CDR3 is TGTGCCAGCAGCGTAGCGCCGGCTAATGAAAAACTGTTTTTT.

J is TRBJ1-1 and V is TRBV4-1, with TRBD1 as a possible D gene (6 bases). V was trimmed by 0 bases and J by 5 bases, leaving 13 bases between them. This CDR3 spans 15 amino acids. The V gene's germline CDR1 is MGHRA and CDR2 YSYEKL. The CDR3 region has the DNA TGCGCCAGCAGCCAAGATGGGGGGGCATGGACTGAAGCTTTCTTT. Translation gives CASSQDGGAWTEAFF.

The chain employs TRBV6-5 and TRBJ1-1; 7 bases match TRBD1. The CDR3 has 16 residues. Germline lookup yields CDR1 MNHEY and CDR2 SVGAGI. Trimming cost V 6 bases and J 2 bases; bases outside gene matches: 12. CDR3 sequence: CASSPLLRGYNTEAFF. The CDR3 coding sequence is TGTGCCAGCAGCCCACTACTCAGGGGGTATAACACTGAAGCTTTCTTT.

This clonotype has more than one count but fewer than ten. The chain uses TRBV6-1 and TRBJ1-5; D unclear. From germline, CDR1 is MNHNS and CDR2 SASEGT. This CDR3 spans 14 amino acids. V was trimmed by 2 bases and J by 3 bases, leaving 8 bases between them. The CDR3 sequence is CASSESGINQPQHF. DNA for the CDR3: TGTGCCAGCAGTGAATCGGGGATCAATCAGCCCCAGCATTTT.

The chain links TRBV29-1 to TRBJ2-7; D is perhaps TRBD1 (5 bases). This CDR3 comprises 12 residues. Germline V lookup: CDR1 SQVTM, CDR2 ANQGSEA. Trimming removed 6 bases at V and 3 bases at J, with 12 bases between. The CDR3 sequence: CSVEKQDYEQYF. The CDR3 nucleotides are TGCAGCGTGGAGAAACAGGACTACGAGCAGTACTTC.

This clonotype was found a few times. This rearrangement joins TRBV9 to TRBJ2-3; TRBD2 matches at 11 bases. This CDR3 spans 16 amino acids. Trimming at V came to 3 bases and at J to 4 bases, leaving 7 bases not matched to a gene. The germline CDR1 and CDR2 sequences are SGDLS and YYNGEE. CDR3 loop: CASSEISGGAPDTQYF. Here the CDR3 DNA reads TGTGCCAGCAGCGAAATTAGCGGGGGGGCCCCAGATACGCAGTATTTT. The full variable domain, its missing parts supplied by reference TRBV9 and TRBJ2-3, is DSGVTQTPKHLITATGQRVTLRCSPRSGDLSVYWYQQSLDQGLQFLIQYYNGEERAKGNILERFSAQQFPDLHSELNLSSLELGDSALYFCASSEISGGAPDTQYFGPGTRLTVL.

This clonotype was seen only a few times. This chain links TRBV20-1 with TRBJ1-6, with 7 bases aligning to TRBD1. V shed 5 bases and J 4 bases; nucleotides not matched to a gene: 5. Germline lookup yields CDR1 DFQATT and CDR2 SNEGSKA (reference sequence). CDR3 size: 14 residues. CDR3 sequence (DNA): TGCAGTGCTCACAGGGGACCTTATAATTCACCCCTCCACTTT. This codes for CSAHRGPYNSPLHF.

J is TRBJ2-5 and V is TRBV11-2, with a possible D match to TRBD1 (5 bases). V was clipped by 6 bases and J by 4 bases, with 9 bases between them. Germline CDR1 SGHAT, CDR2 FQNNGV. The CDR3 totals 12 residues. The CDR3 region has the DNA TGTGCCAGCAGTCAGCAGGGAGAGACCCAGTACTTC. Protein product: CASSQQGETQYF.

The chain has TRBV6-5 and TRBJ2-7; D is perhaps TRBD1 (5 bases). Germline assignment: CDR1 MNHEY and CDR2 SVGAGI. The CDR3 is 14 residues long. Trimming shortened V by 5 bases and J by 2 bases, and 13 bases separated the two germline ends. CDR3 residues: CASSLGHTPYEQYF. CDR3 coding DNA: TGTGCCAGCAGTCTAGGACACACACCCTACGAGCAGTACTTC.

This chain joins TRBV20-1 and TRBJ1-4, with a possible D match to TRBD1 (5 bases). The CDR3 consists of 13 residues. Germline-derived CDR1 and CDR2 are DFQATT and SNEGSKA (reference sequence). With 5 bases removed from V and 8 bases from J, the gap between germline ends came to 15 bases. CDR3 amino acids: CSADGGEREKLFF. The CDR3 nucleotides are TGCAGTGCTGACGGGGGGGAACGCGAAAAACTGTTTTTT.

The chain combines TRBV20-1 with TRBJ2-3, with 14 bases identical to TRBD2. Germline V lookup: CDR1 DFQATT, CDR2 SNEGSKA (reference sequence). The CDR3 totals 14 residues. With V trimmed by 7 bases and J by 9 bases, 9 bases remained unmatched. The CDR3 is CSVSTSGGAGTQYF. The CDR3 DNA is TGCAGTGTTTCGACTAGCGGGGGGGCCGGGACGCAGTATTTT.

This sequence joins TRBV6-5 and TRBJ1-1; D gene ambiguous. Trimming stripped 5 bases from V and 3 bases from J, with 10 bases between. Germline loops: CDR1 MNHEY, CDR2 SVGAGI. This CDR3 has 13 amino acids. As DNA, the CDR3 is TGTGCCAGCAGTCCCCACTCGGACACTGAAGCTTTCTTT. Protein: CASSPHSDTEAFF.

The CDR3 loop is CASSLFRGGTDTQYF. The CDR3 DNA is TGTGCCAGCAGCTTATTCAGGGGAGGCACAGATACGCAGTATTTT. The chain combines TRBV13 with TRBJ2-3, with D possibly TRBD1 on 6 matching bases. Germline V gives CDR1 PRHDT, CDR2 FYEKMQ (reference sequence). The CDR3 length is 15 residues. Trimming took off 2 bases at V and 1 base at J, with 10 bases between the two ends.

Comments on this clonotype: A read error may account for a junction end that differs from germline. This sequence joins TRBV9 and TRBJ1-2; weak D call: TRBD1 (5 bases). CDR1 SGDLS and CDR2 YYNGEE come from the germline V gene. The CDR3 loop spans 14 amino acids. The CDR3 spells CASSVEPGNYGCTF. The CDR3 nucleotides are TGTGCCAGCAGCGTAGAACCAGGGAACTATGGCTGCACCTTC.

V usage is TRBV4-2 and J usage is TRBJ1-2; D is possibly TRBD1 (5 bases). The germline V gene has CDR1 LGHNA and CDR2 YNFKEQ. The CDR3 extends over 15 amino acids. V was pared by 3 bases and J by 4 bases, with 15 bases between. CDR3 sequence (DNA): TGTGCCAGCAGCCAGAGCTCACAGGAATTCTATGGCTACACCTTC. Amino acids: CASSQSSQEFYGYTF.

The DNA for the CDR3 is TGTGCCAGCAGCTTATCCCTGGGCAGAACTAGCACAGATACGCAGTATTTT. Translation gives CASSLSLGRTSTDTQYF. This chain uses TRBV7-8 with TRBJ2-3; the D is unclear. The V end was cut by 2 bases, the J end by 0 bases, with 15 bases between. This CDR3 is 17 amino acids long. Germline V gives CDR1 SGHVS, CDR2 FQNEAQ.

This clonotype has a handful of counts. The chain carries TRBV7-9 and TRBJ1-1; D perhaps matches TRBD1 (5 bases). Per the germline V gene, CDR1 is SEHNR and CDR2 is FQNEAQ (reference sequence). This CDR3 has 14 amino acids. Trimming cost V 4 bases and J 5 bases, with 14 bases left between them. The CDR3: CASSSRGGTTEAFF. The CDR3 DNA sequence: TGTGCCAGCAGCTCTCGGGGTGGGACGACTGAAGCTTTCTTT. The full variable domain, with the rest looked up from reference TRBV7-9 and TRBJ1-1, is DTGVSQNPRHKITKRGQNVTFRCDPISEHNRLYWYRQTLGQGPEFLTYFQNEAQLEKSRLLSDRFSAERPKGSFSTLEIQRTEQGDSAMYLCASSSRGGTTEAFFGQGTRLTVV.

A note on this clonotype: Compared with germline, one end of the junction differs, possibly owing to a read error. The rearrangement links TRBV12-3 or TRBV12-4 to TRBJ2-3, with D perhaps being TRBD1 or TRBD2 (6 bases each). This CDR3 is 15 amino acids long. CDR3 in DNA: TGTGTCAGCAGCCTCAACGGGGGCCCCACAGATACGCAGTATTTT. Translated, it gives CVSSLNGGPTDTQYF.

J is TRBJ1-5 and V is TRBV27; TRBD1 matches 8 bases. CDR1 and CDR2 from the germline V gene are MNHEY and SMNVEV (reference sequence). Trimming removed 5 bases from V and 7 bases from J; junction bases left unmatched: 4. This CDR3 spans 13 amino acids. The DNA for the CDR3 is TGTGCCAGCAGTAAGACAGGGGAGCAGCCCCAGCATTTT. Its protein product is CASSKTGEQPQHF.

The table lists this clonotype with a few counts. The chain combines TRBV20-1 with TRBJ1-2; D gene uncertain. The germline V gene has CDR1 DFQATT and CDR2 SNEGSKA (reference sequence). V lost 3 bases, J lost 3 bases, and 5 bases lay in between. The CDR3 runs to 11 residues. The CDR3, as DNA: TGCAGTGCTAGGGCGGACTATGGCTACACCTTC. Translated, it gives CSARADYGYTF.

This chain uses TRBV5-1 with TRBJ2-2; tentative D call: TRBD1 (6 bases). Germline-derived CDR1 and CDR2 are SGHRS and YFSETQ. Trimming cost V 4 bases and J 1 base, with 11 bases left between them. The CDR3 sequence is 15 residues long. CDR3 nucleotide sequence: TGCGCCAGCAGCCCGGGACACAAGAACACCGGGGAGCTGTTTTTT. Its translation: CASSPGHKNTGELFF.